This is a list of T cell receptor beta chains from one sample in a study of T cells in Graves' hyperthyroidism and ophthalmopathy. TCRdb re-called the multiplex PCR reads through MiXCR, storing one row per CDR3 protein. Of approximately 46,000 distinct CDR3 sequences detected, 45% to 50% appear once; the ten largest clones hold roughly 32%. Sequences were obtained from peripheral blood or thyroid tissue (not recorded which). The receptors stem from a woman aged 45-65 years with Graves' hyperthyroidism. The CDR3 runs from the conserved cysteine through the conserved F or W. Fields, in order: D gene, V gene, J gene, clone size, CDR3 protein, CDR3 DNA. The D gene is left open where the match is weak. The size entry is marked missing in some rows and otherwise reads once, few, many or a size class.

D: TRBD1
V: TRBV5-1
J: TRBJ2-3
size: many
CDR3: CASSLGQGADTQYF
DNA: TGCGCCAGCAGCTTGGGACAGGGGGCAGATACGCAGTATTTT

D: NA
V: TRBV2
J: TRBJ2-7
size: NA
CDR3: CASGYRALYEQYF
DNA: TGTGCCAGCGGTTACCGGGCCCTCTACGAGCAGTACTTT

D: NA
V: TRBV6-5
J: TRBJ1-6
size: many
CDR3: CASSYSRTGSYNSPLHF
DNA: TGTGCCAGCAGTTACTCCCGGACGGGCTCCTATAATTCACCCCTCCACTTT

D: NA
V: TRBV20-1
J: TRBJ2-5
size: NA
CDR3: CSASGRTQYF
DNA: TGCAGTGCTAGCGGACGGACCCAGTACTTC

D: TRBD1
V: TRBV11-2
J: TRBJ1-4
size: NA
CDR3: CASSAQQGRTNEKLFF
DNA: TGTGCCAGCAGCGCCCAACAGGGGAGAACTAATGAAAAACTGTTTTTT

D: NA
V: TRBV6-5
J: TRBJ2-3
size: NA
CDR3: CASSSPGGDTQYF
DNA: TGTGCCAGCAGTTCTCCCGGGGGAGATACGCAGTATTTT

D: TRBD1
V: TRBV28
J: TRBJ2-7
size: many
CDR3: CASSRDRGRVYEQYF
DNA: TGTGCCAGCAGTCGGGACAGGGGGCGGGTCTACGAGCAGTACTTC

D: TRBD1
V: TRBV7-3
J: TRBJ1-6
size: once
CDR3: CASSPQGVGRSPLHF
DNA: TGTGCCAGCAGCCCCCAGGGGGTGGGCAGGTCACCCCTCCACTTT

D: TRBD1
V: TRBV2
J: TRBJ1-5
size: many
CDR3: CASSATGEGWQPQHF
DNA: TGTGCCAGCAGCGCGACAGGGGAAGGGTGGCAGCCCCAGCATTTT

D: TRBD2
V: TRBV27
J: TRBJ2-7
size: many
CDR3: CASRRKLAALYEQYF
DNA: TGTGCCAGCAGACGAAAACTAGCGGCCCTCTACGAGCAGTACTTC

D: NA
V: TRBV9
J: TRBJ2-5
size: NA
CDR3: CASSLRGTGTRQETQYF
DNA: TGTGCCAGCAGTTTGAGGGGTACCGGGACGCGCCAAGAGACCCAGTACTTC

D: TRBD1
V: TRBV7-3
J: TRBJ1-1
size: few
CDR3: CASSIGQGTEAFF
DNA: TGTGCCAGCAGCATCGGACAGGGCACTGAAGCTTTCTTT

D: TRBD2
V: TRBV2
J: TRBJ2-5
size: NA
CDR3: CASSLLGGSAEAQYF
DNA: TGTGCCAGCAGTCTTCTCGGCGGGAGTGCAGAGGCCCAGTACTTC